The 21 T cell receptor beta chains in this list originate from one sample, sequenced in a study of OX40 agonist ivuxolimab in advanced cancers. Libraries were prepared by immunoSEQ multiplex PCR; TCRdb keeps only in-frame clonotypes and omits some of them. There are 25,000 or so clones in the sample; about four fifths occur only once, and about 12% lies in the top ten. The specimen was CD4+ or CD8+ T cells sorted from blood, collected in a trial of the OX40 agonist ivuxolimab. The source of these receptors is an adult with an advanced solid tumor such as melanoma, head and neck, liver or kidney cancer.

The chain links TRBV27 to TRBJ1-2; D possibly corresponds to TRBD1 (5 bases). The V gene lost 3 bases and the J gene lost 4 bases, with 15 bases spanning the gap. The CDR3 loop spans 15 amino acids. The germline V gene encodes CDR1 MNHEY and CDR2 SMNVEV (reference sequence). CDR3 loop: CASSFSGTVSYGYTF. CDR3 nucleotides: TGTGCCAGCAGTTTCTCAGGGACGGTCAGCTATGGCTACACCTTC.

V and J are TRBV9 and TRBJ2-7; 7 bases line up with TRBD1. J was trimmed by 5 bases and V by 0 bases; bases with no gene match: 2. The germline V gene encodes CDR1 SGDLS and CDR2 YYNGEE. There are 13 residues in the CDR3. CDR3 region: CASSVEDRDEQYF. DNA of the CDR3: TGTGCCAGCAGCGTAGAAGACAGGGACGAGCAGTACTTC.

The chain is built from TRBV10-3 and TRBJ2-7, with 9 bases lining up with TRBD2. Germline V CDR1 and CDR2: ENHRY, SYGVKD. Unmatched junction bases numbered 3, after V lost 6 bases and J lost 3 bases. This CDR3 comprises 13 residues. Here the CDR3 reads CAIRLAGSYEQYF. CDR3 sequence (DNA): TGTGCCATCAGGCTAGCGGGGAGCTACGAGCAGTACTTC.

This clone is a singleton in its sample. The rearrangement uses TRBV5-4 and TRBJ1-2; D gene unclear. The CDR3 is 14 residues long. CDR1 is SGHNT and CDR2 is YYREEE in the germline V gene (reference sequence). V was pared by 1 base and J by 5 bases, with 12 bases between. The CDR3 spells CASSLYGSSYGYTF. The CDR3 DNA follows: TGTGCCAGCAGCTTGTATGGGTCATCTTATGGCTACACCTTC.

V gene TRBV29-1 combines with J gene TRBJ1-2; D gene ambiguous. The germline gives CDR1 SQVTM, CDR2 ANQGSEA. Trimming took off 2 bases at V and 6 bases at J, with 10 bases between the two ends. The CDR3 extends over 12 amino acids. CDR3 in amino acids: CSVESGLDGYTF. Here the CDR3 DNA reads TGCAGCGTTGAATCGGGTCTGGATGGCTACACCTTC.

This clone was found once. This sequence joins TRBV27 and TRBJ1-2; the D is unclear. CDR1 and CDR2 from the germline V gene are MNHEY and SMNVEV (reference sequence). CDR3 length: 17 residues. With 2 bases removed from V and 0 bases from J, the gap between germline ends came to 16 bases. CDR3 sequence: CASSLRRTEYTNYGYTF. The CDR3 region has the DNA TGTGCCAGCAGTTTACGCCGGACGGAATACACTAACTATGGCTACACCTTC.

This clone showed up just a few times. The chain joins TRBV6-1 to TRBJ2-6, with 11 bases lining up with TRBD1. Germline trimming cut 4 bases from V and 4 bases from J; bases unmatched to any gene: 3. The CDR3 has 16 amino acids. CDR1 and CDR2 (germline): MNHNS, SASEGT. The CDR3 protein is CASSAGQGDGANVLTF. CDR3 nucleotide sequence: TGTGCCAGCAGTGCGGGACAGGGGGACGGGGCCAACGTCCTGACTTTC.

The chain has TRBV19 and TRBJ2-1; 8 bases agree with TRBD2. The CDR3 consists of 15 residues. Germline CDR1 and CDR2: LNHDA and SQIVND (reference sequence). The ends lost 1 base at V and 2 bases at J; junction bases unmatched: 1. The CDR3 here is CASSIVSGAYNEQFF. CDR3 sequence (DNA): TGTGCCAGTAGTATAGTTAGCGGGGCCTACAATGAGCAGTTCTTC.

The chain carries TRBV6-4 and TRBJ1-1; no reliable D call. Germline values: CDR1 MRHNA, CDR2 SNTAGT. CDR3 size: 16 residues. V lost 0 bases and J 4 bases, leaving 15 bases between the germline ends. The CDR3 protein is CASSDSPNSVGTEAFF. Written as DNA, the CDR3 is TGTGCCAGCAGTGACTCGCCCAACAGTGTGGGCACTGAAGCTTTCTTT.

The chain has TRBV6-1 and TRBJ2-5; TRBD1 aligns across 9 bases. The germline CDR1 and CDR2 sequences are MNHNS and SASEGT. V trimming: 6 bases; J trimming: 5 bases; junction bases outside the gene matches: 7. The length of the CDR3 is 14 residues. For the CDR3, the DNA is TGTGCCAGCAGGATGACAGGGGGAGGTGAGACCCAGTACTTC. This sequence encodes CASRMTGGGETQYF.

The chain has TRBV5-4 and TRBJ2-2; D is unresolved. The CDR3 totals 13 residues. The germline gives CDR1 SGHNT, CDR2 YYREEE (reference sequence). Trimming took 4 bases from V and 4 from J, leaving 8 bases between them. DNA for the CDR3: TGTGCCAGCAGCCCCACGGGCACCGGGGAGCTGTTTTTT. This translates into CASSPTGTGELFF. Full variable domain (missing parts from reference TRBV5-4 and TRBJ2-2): ETGVTQSPTHLIKTRGQQVTLRCSSQSGHNTVSWYQQALGQGPQFIFQYYREEENGRGNFPPRFSGLQFPNYSSELNVNALELDDSALYLCASSPTGTGELFFGEGSRLTVL.

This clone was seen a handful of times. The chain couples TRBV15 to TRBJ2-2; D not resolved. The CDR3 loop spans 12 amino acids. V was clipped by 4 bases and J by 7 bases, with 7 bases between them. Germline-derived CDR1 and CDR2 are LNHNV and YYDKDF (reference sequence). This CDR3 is CATSTILGELFF. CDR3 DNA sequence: TGTGCCACCAGCACTATTCTCGGGGAGCTGTTTTTT.

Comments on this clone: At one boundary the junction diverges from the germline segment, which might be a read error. The CDR3 DNA reads TGTGCCAGCTTACCCGAGGTGCAGGCGCTAACCCTATTT. Its translation: CASLPEVQALTLF. The V and J genes are TRBV7-9 and TRBJ1-1, with D unclear. This CDR3 has 13 residues. CDR1 and CDR2 (germline): SEHNR, FQNEAQ (reference sequence).

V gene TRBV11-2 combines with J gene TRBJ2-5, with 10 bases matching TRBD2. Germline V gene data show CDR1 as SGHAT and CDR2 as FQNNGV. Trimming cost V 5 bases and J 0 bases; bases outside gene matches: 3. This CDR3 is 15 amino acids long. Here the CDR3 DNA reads TGTGCCAGCAGCCAGACTAGCGGGTACCAAGAGACCCAGTACTTC. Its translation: CASSQTSGYQETQYF.

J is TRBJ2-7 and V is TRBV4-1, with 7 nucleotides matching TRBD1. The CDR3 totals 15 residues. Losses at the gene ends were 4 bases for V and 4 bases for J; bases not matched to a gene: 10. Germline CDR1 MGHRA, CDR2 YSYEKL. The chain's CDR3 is CASSPDAGTVYEQYF. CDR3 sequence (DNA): TGCGCCAGCAGCCCCGACGCCGGGACAGTATACGAGCAGTACTTC.

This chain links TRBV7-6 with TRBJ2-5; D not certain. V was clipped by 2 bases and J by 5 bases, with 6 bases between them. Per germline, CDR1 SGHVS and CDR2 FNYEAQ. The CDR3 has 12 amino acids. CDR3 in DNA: TGTGCCAGCAGCTTATTGTCGGAGACCCAGTACTTC. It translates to CASSLLSETQYF.

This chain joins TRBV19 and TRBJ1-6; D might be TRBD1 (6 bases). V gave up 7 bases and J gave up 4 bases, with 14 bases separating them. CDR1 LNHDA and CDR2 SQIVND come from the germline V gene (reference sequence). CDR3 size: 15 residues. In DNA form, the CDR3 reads TGTGCCAGTACCTCGGACAGCCCTTATAATTCACCCCTCCACTTT. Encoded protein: CASTSDSPYNSPLHF.

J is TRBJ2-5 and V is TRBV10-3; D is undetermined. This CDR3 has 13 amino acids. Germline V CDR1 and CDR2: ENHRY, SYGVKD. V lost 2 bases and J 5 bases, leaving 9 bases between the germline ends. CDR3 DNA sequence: TGTGCCATCAGTGAGGGGCCCGTGGAGACCCAGTACTTC. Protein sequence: CAISEGPVETQYF.

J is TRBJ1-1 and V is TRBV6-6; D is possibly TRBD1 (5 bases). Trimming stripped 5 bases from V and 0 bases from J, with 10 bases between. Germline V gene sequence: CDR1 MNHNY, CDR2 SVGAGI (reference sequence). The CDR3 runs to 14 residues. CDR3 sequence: CASSARGMNTEAFF. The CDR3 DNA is TGTGCCAGCAGTGCGCGGGGGATGAACACTGAAGCTTTCTTT.

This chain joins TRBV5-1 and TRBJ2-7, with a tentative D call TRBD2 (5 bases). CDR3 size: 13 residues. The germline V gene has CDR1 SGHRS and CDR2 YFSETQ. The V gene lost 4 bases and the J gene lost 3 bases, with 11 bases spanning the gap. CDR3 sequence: CASSRTSNYEQYF. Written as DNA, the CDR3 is TGCGCCAGCAGCCGAACTAGTAACTACGAGCAGTACTTC.

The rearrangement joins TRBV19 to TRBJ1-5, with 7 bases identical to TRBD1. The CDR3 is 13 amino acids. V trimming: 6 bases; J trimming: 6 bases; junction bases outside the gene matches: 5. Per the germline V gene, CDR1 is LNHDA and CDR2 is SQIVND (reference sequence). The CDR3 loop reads CASREDRVQPQHF. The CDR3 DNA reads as TGTGCCAGTAGGGAAGACAGGGTTCAGCCCCAGCATTTT.